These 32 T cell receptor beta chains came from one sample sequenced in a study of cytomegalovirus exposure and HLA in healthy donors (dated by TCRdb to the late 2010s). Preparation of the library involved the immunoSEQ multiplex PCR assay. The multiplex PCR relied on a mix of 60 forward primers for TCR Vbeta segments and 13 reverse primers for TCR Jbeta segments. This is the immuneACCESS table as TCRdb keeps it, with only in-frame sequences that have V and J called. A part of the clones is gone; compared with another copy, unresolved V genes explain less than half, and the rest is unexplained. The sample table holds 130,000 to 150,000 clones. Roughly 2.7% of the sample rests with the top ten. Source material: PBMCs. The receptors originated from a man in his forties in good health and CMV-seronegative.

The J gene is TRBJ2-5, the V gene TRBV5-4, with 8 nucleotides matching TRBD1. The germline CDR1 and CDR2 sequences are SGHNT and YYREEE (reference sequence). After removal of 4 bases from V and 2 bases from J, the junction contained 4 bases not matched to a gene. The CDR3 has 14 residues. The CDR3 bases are TGTGCCAGCAGCGAAAGACAGGGGCAAGAGACCCAGTACTTC. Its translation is CASSERQGQETQYF.

CDR3 DNA: TGTGCCAGCAATAGACAGGACAGGCTTAATTCACCCCTCCACTTT. Protein sequence: CASNRQDRLNSPLHF. The rearrangement links TRBV28 to TRBJ1-6, with TRBD1 matching 7 bases. Trimming cost V 7 bases and J 6 bases; bases outside gene matches: 9. The germline CDR1 and CDR2 sequences are MDHEN and SYDVKM. The CDR3 runs to 15 residues.

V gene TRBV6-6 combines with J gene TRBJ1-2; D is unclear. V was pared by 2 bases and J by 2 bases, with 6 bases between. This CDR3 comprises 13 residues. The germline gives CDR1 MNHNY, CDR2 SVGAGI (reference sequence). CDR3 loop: CASSYDTNYGYTF. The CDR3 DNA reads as TGTGCCAGCAGTTACGATACAAACTATGGCTACACCTTC.

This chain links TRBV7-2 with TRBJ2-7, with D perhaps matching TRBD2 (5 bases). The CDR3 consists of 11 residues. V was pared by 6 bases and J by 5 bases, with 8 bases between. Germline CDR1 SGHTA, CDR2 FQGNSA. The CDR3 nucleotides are TGTGCCAGCAGATACGGGGACGAGCAGTACTTC. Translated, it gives CASRYGDEQYF.

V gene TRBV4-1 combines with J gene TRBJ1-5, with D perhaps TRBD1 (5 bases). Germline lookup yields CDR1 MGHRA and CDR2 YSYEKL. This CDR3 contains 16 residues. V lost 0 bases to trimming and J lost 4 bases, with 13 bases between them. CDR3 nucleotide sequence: TGCGCCAGCAGCCAAGATGGGGGGATCGGTAATCAGCCCCAGCATTTT. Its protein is CASSQDGGIGNQPQHF.

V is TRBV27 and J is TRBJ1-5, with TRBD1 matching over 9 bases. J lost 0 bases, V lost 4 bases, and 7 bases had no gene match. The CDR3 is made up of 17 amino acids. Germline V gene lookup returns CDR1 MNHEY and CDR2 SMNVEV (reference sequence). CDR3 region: CASSSLGTGHSNQPQHF. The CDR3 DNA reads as TGTGCCAGCAGTTCCTTAGGGACAGGGCATAGCAATCAGCCCCAGCATTTT.

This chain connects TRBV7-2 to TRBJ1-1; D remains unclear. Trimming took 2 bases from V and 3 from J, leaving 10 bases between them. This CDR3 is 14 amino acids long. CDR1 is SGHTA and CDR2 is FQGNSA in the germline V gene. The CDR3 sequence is CASSLWEMDTEAFF. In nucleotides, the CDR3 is TGTGCCAGCAGCTTATGGGAGATGGACACTGAAGCTTTCTTT.

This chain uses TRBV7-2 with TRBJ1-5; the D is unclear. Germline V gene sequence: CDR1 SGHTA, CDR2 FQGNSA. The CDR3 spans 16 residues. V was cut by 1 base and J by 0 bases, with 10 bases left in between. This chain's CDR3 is CASSLGTGNSNQPQHF. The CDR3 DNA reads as TGTGCCAGCAGCTTAGGTACGGGGAATAGCAATCAGCCCCAGCATTTT. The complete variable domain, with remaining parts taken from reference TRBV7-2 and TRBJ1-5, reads GAGVSQSPSNKVTEKGKDVELRCDPISGHTALYWYRQSLGQGLEFLIYFQGNSAPDKSGLPSDRFSAERTGGSVSTLTIQRTQQEDSAVYLCASSLGTGNSNQPQHFGDGTRLSIL.

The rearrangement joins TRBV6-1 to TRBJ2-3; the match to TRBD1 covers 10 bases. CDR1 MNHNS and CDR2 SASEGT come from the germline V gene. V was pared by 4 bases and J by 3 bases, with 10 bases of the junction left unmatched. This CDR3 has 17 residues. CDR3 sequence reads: CASSALTGTGATDTQYF. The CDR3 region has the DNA TGTGCCAGCAGTGCGTTAACCGGGACAGGGGCAACAGATACGCAGTATTTT.

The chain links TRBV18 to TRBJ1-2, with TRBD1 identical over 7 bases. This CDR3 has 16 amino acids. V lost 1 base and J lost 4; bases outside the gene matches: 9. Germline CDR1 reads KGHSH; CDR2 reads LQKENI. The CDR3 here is CASSPRGQQALYGYTF. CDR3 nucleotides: TGTGCCAGCTCACCACGGGGACAGCAAGCGCTCTATGGCTACACCTTC.

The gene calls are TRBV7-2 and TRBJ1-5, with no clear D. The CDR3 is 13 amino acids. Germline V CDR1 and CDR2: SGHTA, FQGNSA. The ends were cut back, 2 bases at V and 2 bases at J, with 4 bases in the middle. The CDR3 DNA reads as TGTGCCAGCAGCTTAAGCCGCAATCAGCCCCAGCATTTT. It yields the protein CASSLSRNQPQHF.

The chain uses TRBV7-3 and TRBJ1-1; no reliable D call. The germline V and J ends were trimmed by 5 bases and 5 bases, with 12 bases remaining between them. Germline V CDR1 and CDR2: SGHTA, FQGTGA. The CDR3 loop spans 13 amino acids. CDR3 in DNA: TGTGCCAGCAGCCCGATGGGCGAAACTGAAGCTTTCTTT. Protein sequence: CASSPMGETEAFF.

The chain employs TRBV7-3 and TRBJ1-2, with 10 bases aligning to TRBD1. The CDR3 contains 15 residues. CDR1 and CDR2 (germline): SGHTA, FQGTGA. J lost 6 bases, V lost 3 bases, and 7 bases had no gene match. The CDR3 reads CASSFLGQGYDGYTF. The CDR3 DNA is TGTGCCAGCAGCTTCCTGGGACAGGGGTATGATGGCTACACCTTC.

CDR3 DNA: TGTGCCAGCAGCTTAAGGGGGGGTGAGCAGTTCTTC. It yields the protein CASSLRGGEQFF. The gene calls are TRBV7-3 and TRBJ2-1; 7 nucleotides match TRBD2. CDR1 SGHTA and CDR2 FQGTGA come from the germline V gene. V was clipped by 1 base and J by 9 bases; unmatched bases: 0. CDR3 length: 12 residues. Full variable domain (rest looked up from reference TRBV7-3 and TRBJ2-1): GAGVSQTPSNKVTEKGKYVELRCDPISGHTALYWYRQSLGQGPEFLIYFQGTGAADDSGLPNDRFFAVRPEGSVSTLKIQRTERGDSAVYLCASSLRGGEQFFGPGTRLTVL.

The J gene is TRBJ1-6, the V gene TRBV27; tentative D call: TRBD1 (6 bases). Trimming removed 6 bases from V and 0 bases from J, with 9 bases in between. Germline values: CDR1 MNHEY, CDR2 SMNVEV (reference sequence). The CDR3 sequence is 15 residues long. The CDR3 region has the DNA TGTGCCAGCAGCCTACAGGGCTCCTATAATTCACCCCTCCACTTT. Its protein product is CASSLQGSYNSPLHF.

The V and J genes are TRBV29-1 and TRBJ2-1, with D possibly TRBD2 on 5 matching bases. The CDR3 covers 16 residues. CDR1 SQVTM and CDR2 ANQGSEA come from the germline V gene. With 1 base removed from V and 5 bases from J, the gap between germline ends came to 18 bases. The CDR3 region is CSVEGQVRVYNNEQFF. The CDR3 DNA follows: TGCAGCGTTGAAGGGCAGGTGAGGGTCTATAACAATGAGCAGTTCTTC.

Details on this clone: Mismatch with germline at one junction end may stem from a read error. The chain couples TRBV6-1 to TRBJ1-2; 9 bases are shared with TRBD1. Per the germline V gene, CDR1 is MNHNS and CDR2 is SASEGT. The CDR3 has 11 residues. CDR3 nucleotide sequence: TGTGCCAGCAGTGATCGAAGGGACAGGGACTTC. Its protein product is CASSDRRDRDF.

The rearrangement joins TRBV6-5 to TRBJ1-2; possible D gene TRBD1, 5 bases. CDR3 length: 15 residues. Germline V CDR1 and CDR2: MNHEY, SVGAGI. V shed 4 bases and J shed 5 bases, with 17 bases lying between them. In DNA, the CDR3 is TGTGCCAGCAGTTCTTATATGGGGGGATTGTATGGCTACACCTTC. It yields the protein CASSSYMGGLYGYTF.

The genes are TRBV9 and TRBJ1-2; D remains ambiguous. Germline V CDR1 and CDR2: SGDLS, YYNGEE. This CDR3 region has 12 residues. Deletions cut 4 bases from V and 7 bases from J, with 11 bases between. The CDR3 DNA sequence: TGTGCCAGCAGCCCCCACGAGAGTGGCTACACCTTC. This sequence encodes CASSPHESGYTF.

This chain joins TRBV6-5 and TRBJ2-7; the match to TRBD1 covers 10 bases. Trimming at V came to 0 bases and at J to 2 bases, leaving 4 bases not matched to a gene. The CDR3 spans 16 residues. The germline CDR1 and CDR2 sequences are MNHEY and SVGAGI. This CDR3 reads CASSYSTGTGAYEQYF. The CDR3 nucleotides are TGTGCCAGCAGTTACTCGACCGGGACAGGGGCCTACGAGCAGTACTTC.

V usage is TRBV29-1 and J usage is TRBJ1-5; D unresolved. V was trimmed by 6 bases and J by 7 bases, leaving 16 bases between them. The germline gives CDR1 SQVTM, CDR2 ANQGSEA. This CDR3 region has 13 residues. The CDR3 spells CSVGEVPGQPQHF. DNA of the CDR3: TGCAGCGTAGGTGAGGTCCCCGGGCAGCCCCAGCATTTT.

CDR3 amino acids: CASNLPAGRNAYNEQFF. Here the CDR3 DNA reads TGTGCCAGCAACCTCCCGGCGGGGCGGAATGCCTACAATGAGCAGTTCTTC. The rearrangement joins TRBV7-9 to TRBJ2-1; D might be TRBD2 (6 bases). Trimming removed 7 bases from V and 2 bases from J, with 21 bases in between. The CDR3 contains 17 residues. Looked up from germline, CDR1 is SEHNR and CDR2 is FQNEAQ (reference sequence).

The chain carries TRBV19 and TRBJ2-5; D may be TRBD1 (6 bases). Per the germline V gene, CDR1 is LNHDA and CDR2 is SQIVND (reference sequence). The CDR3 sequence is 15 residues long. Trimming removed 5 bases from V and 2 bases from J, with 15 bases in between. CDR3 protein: CASSFQTGVQETQYF. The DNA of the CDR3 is TGTGCCAGTAGTTTCCAGACAGGCGTTCAAGAGACCCAGTACTTC. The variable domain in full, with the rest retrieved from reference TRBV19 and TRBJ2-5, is DGGITQSPKYLFRKEGQNVTLSCEQNLNHDAMYWYRQDPGQGLRLIYYSQIVNDFQKGDIAEGYSVSREKKESFPLTVTSAQKNPTAFYLCASSFQTGVQETQYFGPGTRLLVL.

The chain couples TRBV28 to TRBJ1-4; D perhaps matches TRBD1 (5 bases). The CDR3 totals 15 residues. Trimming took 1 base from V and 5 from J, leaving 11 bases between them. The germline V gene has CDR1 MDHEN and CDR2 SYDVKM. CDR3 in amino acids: CASSLYRGGNEKLFF. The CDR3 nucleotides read TGTGCCAGCAGTTTATACCGGGGGGGGAATGAAAAACTGTTTTTT.

In DNA form, the CDR3 reads TGTGCCAGCAGCTTATTATCAGGGGCCAAAAACATTCAGTACTTC. Its protein is CASSLLSGAKNIQYF. The gene calls are TRBV11-1 and TRBJ2-4, with D perhaps TRBD1 (5 bases). V dropped 2 bases and J dropped 1 base, with 9 bases sitting between them. Germline V lookup: CDR1 SGHAT, CDR2 FQDESV (reference sequence). The CDR3 contains 15 residues.

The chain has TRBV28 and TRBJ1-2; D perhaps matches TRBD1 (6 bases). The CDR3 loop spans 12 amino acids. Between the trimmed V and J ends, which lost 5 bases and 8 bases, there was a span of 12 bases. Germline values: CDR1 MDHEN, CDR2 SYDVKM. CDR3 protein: CASSVDRWGYTF. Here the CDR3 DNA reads TGTGCCAGCAGTGTCGACAGGTGGGGCTACACCTTC.

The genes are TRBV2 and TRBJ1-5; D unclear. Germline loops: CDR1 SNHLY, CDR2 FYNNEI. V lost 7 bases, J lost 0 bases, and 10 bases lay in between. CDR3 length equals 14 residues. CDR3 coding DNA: TGTGCCAGCAACTGGGGAGGTAGCAATCAGCCCCAGCATTTT. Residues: CASNWGGSNQPQHF.

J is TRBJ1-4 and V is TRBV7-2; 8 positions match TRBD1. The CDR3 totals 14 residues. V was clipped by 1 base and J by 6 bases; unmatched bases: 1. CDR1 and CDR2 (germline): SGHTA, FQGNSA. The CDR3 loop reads CASSLGTGYEKLFF. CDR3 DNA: TGTGCCAGCAGCTTAGGGACAGGGTATGAAAAACTGTTTTTT.

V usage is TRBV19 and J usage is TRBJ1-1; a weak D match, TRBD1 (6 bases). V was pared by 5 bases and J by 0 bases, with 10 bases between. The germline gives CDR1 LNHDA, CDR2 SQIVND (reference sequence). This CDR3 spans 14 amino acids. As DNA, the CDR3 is TGTGCCAGTAGTCGGGGGGCTATGAACACTGAAGCTTTCTTT. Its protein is CASSRGAMNTEAFF.

The CDR3 spells CASSFGQGAPNYGYTF. The CDR3 bases are TGCGCCAGCAGCTTCGGGCAGGGGGCGCCTAACTATGGCTACACCTTC. V is TRBV5-1 and J is TRBJ1-2, with 8 bases identical to TRBD1. Trimming took 2 bases from V and 0 from J; bases not matched to a gene: 6. The CDR3 loop spans 16 amino acids. Germline CDR1 reads SGHRS; CDR2 reads YFSETQ. The whole variable domain, filled in from reference TRBV5-1 and TRBJ1-2, reads KAGVTQTPRYLIKTRGQQVTLSCSPISGHRSVSWYQQTPGQGLQFLFEYFSETQRNKGNFPGRFSGRQFSNSRSEMNVSTLELGDSALYLCASSFGQGAPNYGYTFGSGTRLTVV.

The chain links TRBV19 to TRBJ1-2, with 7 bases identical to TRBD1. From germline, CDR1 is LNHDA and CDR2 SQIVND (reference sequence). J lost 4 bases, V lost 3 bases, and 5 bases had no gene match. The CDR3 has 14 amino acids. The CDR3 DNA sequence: TGTGCCAGTAGTATTACCGGGACAGCCTATGGCTACACCTTC. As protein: CASSITGTAYGYTF.

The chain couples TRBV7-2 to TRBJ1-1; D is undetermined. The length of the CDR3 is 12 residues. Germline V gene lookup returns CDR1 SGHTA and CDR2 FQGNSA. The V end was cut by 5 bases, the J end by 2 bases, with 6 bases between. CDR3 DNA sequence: TGTGCCAGCAGCCCCCTAAACACTGAAGCTTTCTTT. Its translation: CASSPLNTEAFF.